What follows is one T cell receptor (beta chain) and its context. The antigen is unknown. Germline CDR1 is SGHRS and CDR2 is YFSETQ. This CDR3 has 14 residues. The ends were cut back, 2 bases at V and 4 bases at J, with 7 bases in the middle. This sample was taken from a study of OX40 agonist ivuxolimab in advanced cancers. Study observations and caveats: Partial responders receiving 0.1-3.0 mg/kg showed among the lowest clonal expansion.

Sequencing was performed with immunoSEQ multiplex PCR; in TCRdb, only in-frame clones are kept and a portion is missing. The sample lists tens of thousands of clones, about 79% occurring once. The sequenced sample was CD4+ or CD8+ T cells sorted from blood, obtained in a trial of the OX40 agonist ivuxolimab. V usage is TRBV5-1 and J usage is TRBJ1-6; TRBD1 is a possible D gene (6 bases). This sequence was found in an adult with an advanced solid tumor such as melanoma, head and neck, liver or kidney cancer. CDR3 DNA sequence: TGCGCCAGCAGCTTACAGGGTTATAATTCACCCCTCCACTTT. Amino acids: CASSLQGYNSPLHF.